This is a list of T cell receptor beta chains from one sample in a study of T cell repertoires in cytomegalovirus infection. MiXCR was run by TCRdb on the reads, yielding one entry per CDR3 protein. The sample has fewer than 550,000 distinct CDR3 sequences, 16% seen once; the top ten hold 20% to 30%. Material: CD8+ T cells from PBMCs. These receptors originate from a human donor in good health (CMV status not recorded). Some clones in this sample may be carry-over from other donors' samples. Both conserved end residues are part of each CDR3. The order of the fields is V gene, clone size, D gene, J gene, CDR3 DNA, CDR3 protein. A D gene is named only where the DNA matches it firmly. A row's size may be missing; if present it is once, few, many or a size class.

>TRBV10-3|few|TRBD1|TRBJ2-1
TGTGCCATGTGGACAGGGGGCGCCTACAATGAGCAGTTCTTC
CAMWTGGAYNEQFF
>TRBV27|once|.|TRBJ2-3
TGTGCCAGCAGTTTAACCCCCCCAGATACGCAGTATTTT
CASSLTPPDTQYF
>TRBV6-5|many|.|TRBJ2-7
TGTGCCAGCAGTTACTTTTCGGGATGGTCCTACGAGCAGTACTTC
CASSYFSGWSYEQYF
>TRBV20-1|few|TRBD1|TRBJ2-7
TGCAGTGCCACACCAACAGGGGTTACCTACGAGCAGTACTTC
CSATPTGVTYEQYF
>TRBV4-1|many|.|TRBJ2-7
TGCGCCAGCAGCCAGGCGACAGGCCATACCTACGAGCAGTACTTC
CASSQATGHTYEQYF
>TRBV28|many|.|TRBJ2-7
TGTGCCAGCAGTTTATACTCAGGGGACGAGCAGTACTTC
CASSLYSGDEQYF
>TRBV6-2/TRBV6-3|.|.|TRBJ1-1
TGCGCCAGCAGTTACCGGGGCAGGGGAGGGACTGAAGCTTTCTTT
CASSYRGRGGTEAFF
>TRBV12-3/TRBV12-4|many|.|TRBJ2-2
TGTGCCAGCAGTACGCATCTGAACACCGGGGAGCTGTTTTTT
CASSTHLNTGELFF
>TRBV5-4|.|.|TRBJ2-2
TGTGCCAGCTTGGAGGGGGTTAACACCGGGGAGCTGTTTTTT
CASLEGVNTGELFF
>TRBV30|.|TRBD2|TRBJ2-1
TGTACCTGGAGTGAATTAGGGACTAGCGGGTCTGAGCAGTTCTTC
CTWSELGTSGSEQFF
>TRBV4-2|many|TRBD1|TRBJ2-7
TGTGCCAGCAGTGAACAGGGGACCCACGAGCAGTACTTC
CASSEQGTHEQYF
>TRBV9|few|.|TRBJ2-7
TGTGCCAGCAGCGTGGGGCTAGAATCCTACGAGCAGTACTTC
CASSVGLESYEQYF
>TRBV7-6|.|.|TRBJ1-2
TGTGCCAGCAGCTTAGAGTTAGACAGAACTAACTATGGCTACACCTTC
CASSLELDRTNYGYTF
>TRBV28|many|TRBD1|TRBJ1-1
TGTGCCAGCAGTTCTTACAGGGGGGCGAACACTGAAGCTTTCTTT
CASSSYRGANTEAFF
>TRBV5-1|many|.|TRBJ2-7
TGCGCCAGCAGCATTTCAGGGAAAAATGCCTACGAGCAGTACTTC
CASSISGKNAYEQYF
>TRBV12-3/TRBV12-4|few|.|TRBJ2-5
TGTGCCAGCAGTTCCGCCCGTAGGGGCAAGGTTCAAGAGACCCAGTACTTC
CASSSARRGKVQETQYF
>TRBV4-1|few|.|TRBJ1-6
TGCGCCAGCAGCCAAGATGGGATCAATCCCCTCCACTTT
CASSQDGINPLHF
>TRBV7-9|many|.|TRBJ2-1
TGTGCCAGCAGCCGACAGGGACTCTACAATGAGCAGTTCTTC
CASSRQGLYNEQFF
>TRBV28|many|TRBD1|TRBJ1-1
TGTGCCAGCAGTCTAAGCTCGATCTCGGGGACAGGGTTCGACACTGAAGCTTTCTTT
CASSLSSISGTGFDTEAFF
>TRBV12-3/TRBV12-4|many|TRBD1|TRBJ2-7
TGTGCCAGCAGTTTAGCGGATACAGGGGCGGCCTACGAGCAGTACTTC
CASSLADTGAAYEQYF